The 30 T cell receptor beta chains in this list originate from one sample, sequenced in a study of T cells in Graves' hyperthyroidism and ophthalmopathy (dated by TCRdb to between 2019 and 2020). The library was generated by multiplex PCR. For sequencing, an Illumina HiSeq 2000 was employed. The TCR beta CDR3 regions were amplified from the RNA transcripts. A first-round RT-PCR of the TCR CDR3 used the HTBI primer set with the Qiagen OneStep RT-PCR kit. The raw public reads went through TCRdb reprocessing: fastp at Q25, MiXCR clone calling, in-frame beta chains kept. One record per CDR3 amino acid sequence lists the most common genes and DNA. Present in this sample are 530,000 or so distinct CDR3 sequences, approximately 24% of which were seen just once. Around 11% of the sample rests with the top ten. The sample taken for sequencing was blood. The receptors come from a woman in her twenties or thirties with Graves' ophthalmopathy.

This clonotype was picked up many times. The chain employs TRBV20-1 and TRBJ2-5; 10 bases align to TRBD2. There are 15 residues in the CDR3. Looked up from germline, CDR1 is DFQATT and CDR2 is SNEGSKA (reference sequence). The J segment lost 0 bases and the V segment lost 1 base, leaving 2 bases of the junction unmatched. CDR3 sequence reads: CSARGGLADQETQYF. The CDR3 DNA sequence: TGCAGTGCTAGAGGAGGACTAGCGGACCAAGAGACCCAGTACTTC.

Note on this clonotype: One base away lies a much larger clone, so this may be a sequencing read error. The CDR3 does not end in the conserved phenylalanine or tryptophan, so this is likely a read error. The chain combines TRBV7-2 with TRBJ1-5; D is ambiguous. The CDR3 has 14 residues. V was pared by 1 base and J by 5 bases, with 9 bases between. Germline loops: CDR1 SGHTA, CDR2 FQGNSA. CDR3 DNA sequence: TGTGCCAGCAGCTTAGTTGGATTATATCAGCCCCAGCATTTG. Protein product: CASSLVGLYQPQHL.

This clonotype was observed at least ten times. This chain connects TRBV6-1 to TRBJ2-7; D is unresolved. The V gene's germline CDR1 is MNHNS and CDR2 SASEGT. This CDR3 comprises 14 residues. The V end was cut by 5 bases, the J end by 1 base, with 12 bases between. CDR3 loop: CASSPTRKSYEQYF. The DNA for the CDR3 is TGTGCCAGCAGTCCGACCAGGAAGTCCTACGAGCAGTACTTC.

This clonotype was recorded at least ten times. The V call is TRBV19, the J call TRBJ2-7, with D hard to call. Trimming stripped 5 bases from V and 0 bases from J, with 5 bases between. The CDR3 runs 12 residues. CDR1 and CDR2 from the germline V gene are LNHDA and SQIVND (reference sequence). CDR3 amino acids: CASSSFSYEQYF. The CDR3 coding sequence is TGTGCCAGTAGTTCCTTCTCCTACGAGCAGTACTTC.

This clonotype was counted ten times or more. The V call is TRBV7-9, the J call TRBJ1-2; D is unclear. The ends were cut back, 0 bases at V and 6 bases at J, with 14 bases in the middle. The CDR3 is 15 amino acids. CDR1 is SEHNR and CDR2 is FQNEAQ in the germline V gene (reference sequence). The CDR3 coding sequence is TGTGCCAGCAGCTTAGCCCTCCCGGTGGGTGATGGCTACACCTTC. Its translation: CASSLALPVGDGYTF. The whole variable domain, remainder taken from reference TRBV7-9 and TRBJ1-2, is DTGVSQNPRHKITKRGQNVTFRCDPISEHNRLYWYRQTLGQGPEFLTYFQNEAQLEKSRLLSDRFSAERPKGSFSTLEIQRTEQGDSAMYLCASSLALPVGDGYTFGSGTRLTVV.

This clonotype was detected only once. The gene calls are TRBV27 and TRBJ1-1; TRBD1 agrees at 8 bases. This CDR3 has 13 residues. V lost 6 bases, J lost 5 bases, and 5 bases stayed unmatched. CDR1 and CDR2 (germline): MNHEY, SMNVEV (reference sequence). CDR3 residues: CASRSGGRTEAFF. The CDR3 DNA follows: TGTGCCAGCAGGTCAGGGGGCCGGACTGAAGCTTTCTTT.

This clonotype was recorded at least ten times. This chain links TRBV12-3 or TRBV12-4 with TRBJ1-5; D is uncertain. The CDR3 loop spans 13 amino acids. Deletions cut 6 bases from V and 11 bases from J, with 17 bases between. DNA of the CDR3: TGTGCCAGCAGCCCGCAGCTGGCGGGGTCCCAGCATTTT. As protein: CASSPQLAGSQHF.

This clonotype was picked up a small number of times. The rearrangement links TRBV30 to TRBJ1-2, with D unclear. CDR3 length: 12 amino acids. Trimming pared 3 bases from V and 4 bases from J, leaving 9 bases between. Germline CDR1 is GTSNPN and CDR2 is SVGIG (reference sequence). The CDR3, as DNA: TGTGCCTGGAGCATGGGTAGCTATGGCTACACCTTC. Translation gives CAWSMGSYGYTF. Full variable domain (rest looked up from reference TRBV30 and TRBJ1-2): SQTIHQWPATLVQPVGSPLSLECTVEGTSNPNLYWYRQAAGRGLQLLFYSVGIGQISSEVPQNLSASRPQDRQFILSSKKLLLSDSGFYLCAWSMGSYGYTFGSGTRLTVV.

The table lists this clonotype with a few counts. CDR3 region: CASKGTQWAYGYTF. The CDR3 DNA follows: TGTGCCAGCAAGGGGACCCAGTGGGCCTATGGCTACACCTTC. V and J are TRBV12-3 or TRBV12-4 and TRBJ1-2; D possibly corresponds to TRBD1 (5 bases). The CDR3 extends over 14 amino acids. The V end lost 7 bases, the J end lost 4 bases, and 16 bases lay between the germline ends.

Notes on this clonotype: The conserved closing phenylalanine or tryptophan is absent in this CDR3, likely reflecting a read error. CDR3 DNA: TGTGCCAGCACCCCCGGAGGGCTCTCCTACGAGCAGTACCTC. It is translated as CASTPGGLSYEQYL. The chain is built from TRBV7-9 and TRBJ2-7; maybe TRBD2 (6 bases). CDR3 length equals 14 residues. Trimming shortened V by 7 bases and J by 0 bases, and 13 bases separated the two germline ends. Germline CDR1 and CDR2: SEHNR and FQNEAQ (reference sequence).

In its sample, this clonotype was seen many times. This sequence joins TRBV12-3 or TRBV12-4 and TRBJ1-1; D call uncertain. The CDR3 runs 14 residues. V was shortened by 3 bases and J by 2 bases, with 10 bases between the two germline ends. This CDR3 is CASSLMSTNTEAFF. For the CDR3, the DNA is TGTGCCAGCAGTTTGATGTCTACTAACACTGAAGCTTTCTTT.

This clonotype occurred many times. The genes are TRBV2 and TRBJ1-2; 7 nucleotides agree with TRBD1. This CDR3 comprises 17 residues. The V gene end was trimmed by 7 bases and the J gene end by 0 bases; junction bases not matched to a gene: 14. Germline V gene sequence: CDR1 SNHLY, CDR2 FYNNEI. The CDR3 sequence: CASTINRGAGANYGYTF. DNA for the CDR3: TGTGCCAGCACCATTAACAGGGGTGCAGGGGCTAACTATGGCTACACCTTC. The full variable domain, in which reference TRBV2 and TRBJ1-2 provide the parts outside the CDR3, is EPEVTQTPSHQVTQMGQEVILRCVPISNHLYFYWYRQILGQKVEFLVSFYNNEISEKSEIFDDQFSVERPDGSNFTLKIRSTKLEDSAMYFCASTINRGAGANYGYTFGSGTRLTVV.

This clonotype was seen at least ten times. The chain recombines TRBV7-2 with TRBJ1-2; the match to TRBD1 covers 9 bases. This CDR3 has 13 amino acids. V was clipped by 8 bases and J by 7 bases; unmatched bases: 8. Germline V lookup: CDR1 SGHTA, CDR2 FQGNSA. The CDR3 DNA reads TGTGCCAGCCGGACAGGGGAGAGTCCTGGCTACACCTTC. Translated: CASRTGESPGYTF.

This clonotype was counted ten times or more. The CDR3 sequence: CASSSNPQVGTEAFF. As DNA, the CDR3 is TGTGCCAGCAGTTCTAACCCACAGGTTGGGACTGAAGCTTTCTTT. The chain employs TRBV28 and TRBJ1-1; D might be TRBD1 (5 bases). Trimming took 4 bases from V and 5 from J, leaving 17 bases between them. The CDR3 runs to 15 residues. Germline V gene sequence: CDR1 MDHEN, CDR2 SYDVKM.

The gene calls are TRBV6-5 and TRBJ1-2; D remains ambiguous. Trimming shortened V by 2 bases and J by 2 bases, and 18 bases separated the two germline ends. CDR1 MNHEY and CDR2 SVGAGI come from the germline V gene. This CDR3 has 17 amino acids. CDR3 in amino acids: CASSYLADLRGNYGYTF. In DNA form, the CDR3 reads TGTGCCAGCAGTTACCTTGCGGACCTACGGGGAAACTATGGCTACACCTTC.

The table lists this clonotype with many counts. The chain recombines TRBV15 with TRBJ1-1; weak D call: TRBD1 (5 bases). Trimming took 1 base from V and 4 from J, leaving 13 bases between them. The CDR3 consists of 15 residues. The germline V gene encodes CDR1 LNHNV and CDR2 YYDKDF (reference sequence). The CDR3 sequence: CATSRGRAGPTEAFF. The CDR3 DNA is TGTGCCACCAGCAGAGGTCGAGCAGGGCCCACTGAAGCTTTCTTT.

This clonotype was picked up many times. The chain couples TRBV18 to TRBJ1-5; D gene uncertain. This CDR3 is 17 amino acids long. Germline V lookup: CDR1 KGHSH, CDR2 LQKENI. V was clipped by 0 bases and J by 1 base, with 13 bases between them. Here the CDR3 reads CASSPPGGRRSNQPQHF. The CDR3, as DNA: TGTGCCAGCTCACCACCGGGAGGGAGGAGAAGCAATCAGCCCCAGCATTTT.

Regarding this clonotype: A much bigger clone sits one base away, suggesting this may be a read error. The chain carries TRBV4-2 and TRBJ1-1; the match to TRBD1 covers 7 bases. This CDR3 spans 15 amino acids. V gave up 3 bases and J gave up 4 bases; unmatched junction bases: 8. Germline V CDR1 and CDR2: LGHNA, YNFKEQ. CDR3 DNA sequence: TGTGCCAGCAGCCACCCAACAGGGGCGGGCACTGAAGCTTTCTTT. It codes for CASSHPTGAGTEAFF.

The rearrangement uses TRBV28 and TRBJ1-1; D not resolved. Trimming removed 6 bases at V and 6 bases at J, with 17 bases between. In germline, CDR1 is MDHEN, CDR2 SYDVKM. The CDR3 contains 14 residues. CDR3 nucleotide sequence: TGTGCCAGCAGCTATCCCCCCGCGTGGTCTGAAGCTTTCTTT. It yields the protein CASSYPPAWSEAFF. The full variable domain, its missing parts supplied by reference TRBV28 and TRBJ1-1, is DVKVTQSSRYLVKRTGEKVFLECVQDMDHENMFWYRQDPGLGLRLIYFSYDVKMKEKGDIPEGYSVSREKKERFSLILESASTNQTSMYLCASSYPPAWSEAFFGQGTRLTVV.

This clonotype was counted ten times or more. This chain joins TRBV12-3 or TRBV12-4 and TRBJ1-1, with 8 bases fitting TRBD1. CDR3 length equals 13 residues. V lost 8 bases and J lost 2; bases outside the gene matches: 4. The CDR3: CASVGQANTEAFF. Here the CDR3 DNA reads TGTGCCAGCGTGGGACAGGCCAACACTGAAGCTTTCTTT.

This clonotype was seen repeatedly, ten times or more. The rearrangement links TRBV6-1 to TRBJ1-5; D may be TRBD1 (5 bases). Trimming cost V 3 bases and J 4 bases, with 16 bases left between them. Germline CDR1 reads MNHNS; CDR2 reads SASEGT. The CDR3 has 16 amino acids. Written as DNA, the CDR3 is TGTGCCAGCAGTGAGTATCGCCCAGGGCCTAATCAGCCCCAGCATTTT. It translates to CASSEYRPGPNQPQHF.

This clonotype was seen a single time. The V call is TRBV28, the J call TRBJ2-5; possibly TRBD2 for D (5 bases). The CDR3 is made up of 16 amino acids. V gave up 1 base and J gave up 5 bases, with 17 bases separating them. From germline, CDR1 is MDHEN and CDR2 SYDVKM. CDR3 sequence reads: CASSLSRTGVWETQYF. CDR3 sequence (DNA): TGTGCCAGCAGTTTATCCCGGACCGGGGTCTGGGAGACCCAGTACTTC.

The DNA of the CDR3 is TGTGCCAGCAGCGTGGGGACTAGCGGGAATGACGAGCAGTACTTC. Its translation: CASSVGTSGNDEQYF. The J gene is TRBJ2-7, the V gene TRBV9, with 13 bases identical to TRBD2. V shed 2 bases, J shed 5 bases, and the junction held 4 bases outside the gene matches. CDR3 size: 15 residues. Germline lookup yields CDR1 SGDLS and CDR2 YYNGEE. The variable domain in full, with the rest retrieved from reference TRBV9 and TRBJ2-7, is DSGVTQTPKHLITATGQRVTLRCSPRSGDLSVYWYQQSLDQGLQFLIQYYNGEERAKGNILERFSAQQFPDLHSELNLSSLELGDSALYFCASSVGTSGNDEQYFGPGTRLTVT.

This clonotype was picked up a small number of times. The chain joins TRBV2 to TRBJ2-2; D gene ambiguous. V dropped 6 bases and J dropped 0 bases, with 14 bases sitting between them. CDR3 length: 16 amino acids. Germline V gene data show CDR1 as SNHLY and CDR2 as FYNNEI. The CDR3 DNA reads TGTGCCAGCAGAGCAGCCGGCTCTACGAACACCGGGGAGCTGTTTTTT. Residues: CASRAAGSTNTGELFF.

This clonotype was counted ten times or more. The chain uses TRBV18 and TRBJ2-7; 8 positions match TRBD2. Germline V gene data show CDR1 as KGHSH and CDR2 as LQKENI. The CDR3 length is 14 residues. With 1 base clipped from V and 6 bases from J, the junction kept 5 bases outside the gene matches. The CDR3 DNA reads as TGTGCCAGCTCACCACTCCGGACTAGCAGCGAGCAGTACTTC. Its translation is CASSPLRTSSEQYF. The full variable domain, its missing parts supplied by reference TRBV18 and TRBJ2-7, is NAGVMQNPRHLVRRRGQEARLRCSPMKGHSHVYWYRQLPEEGLKFMVYLQKENIIDESGMPKERFSAEFPKEGPSILRIQQVVRGDSAAYFCASSPLRTSSEQYFGPGTRLTVT.

This clonotype was counted ten times or more. This chain joins TRBV10-3 and TRBJ1-6; TRBD1 might be the D (5 bases). Trimming shortened V by 4 bases and J by 6 bases, and 13 bases separated the two germline ends. The CDR3 runs 15 residues. CDR1 and CDR2 from the germline V gene are ENHRY and SYGVKD. The CDR3 nucleotides read TGTGCCATCAGTGCCGGGACCAGGGTTAATTCACCCCTCCACTTT. It encodes CAISAGTRVNSPLHF.

This clonotype was seen at least ten times. The rearrangement joins TRBV4-1 to TRBJ2-7; D is possibly TRBD1 (5 bases). CDR3 length: 15 residues. The V gene lost 0 bases and the J gene lost 2 bases, with 11 bases spanning the gap. Germline CDR1 MGHRA, CDR2 YSYEKL. Here the CDR3 reads CASSQETGLPYEQYF. The CDR3 DNA sequence: TGCGCCAGCAGCCAAGAAACAGGTCTTCCCTACGAGCAGTACTTC.

This clonotype was picked up many times. The chain links TRBV15 to TRBJ2-7, with TRBD1 matching over 8 bases. The CDR3 is made up of 14 amino acids. V was clipped by 2 bases and J by 6 bases; unmatched bases: 6. The germline V gene has CDR1 LNHNV and CDR2 YYDKDF (reference sequence). For the CDR3, the DNA is TGTGCCACCAGCAGACTACAGGGGGTCGGCGAGCAGTACTTC. Protein: CATSRLQGVGEQYF.

This clonotype was counted only a few times. The CDR3 coding sequence is TGCGCCAGCAGCCAAGATACTCCCCCAGAGACCCAGTACTTC. It is translated as CASSQDTPPETQYF. The V gene is TRBV4-3, the J gene TRBJ2-5; D unclear. V lost 0 bases, J lost 4 bases, and 9 bases lay in between. CDR1 and CDR2 (germline): LGHNA, YSLEER. This CDR3 contains 14 residues.

The gene calls are TRBV6-1 and TRBJ1-1; D is perhaps TRBD1 (6 bases). The germline V gene has CDR1 MNHNS and CDR2 SASEGT. The CDR3 covers 11 residues. V was clipped by 8 bases and J by 9 bases, with 13 bases between them. The CDR3 loop is CASLGQQQAFF. CDR3 nucleotide sequence: TGTGCCAGCCTTGGACAGCAACAAGCTTTCTTT.